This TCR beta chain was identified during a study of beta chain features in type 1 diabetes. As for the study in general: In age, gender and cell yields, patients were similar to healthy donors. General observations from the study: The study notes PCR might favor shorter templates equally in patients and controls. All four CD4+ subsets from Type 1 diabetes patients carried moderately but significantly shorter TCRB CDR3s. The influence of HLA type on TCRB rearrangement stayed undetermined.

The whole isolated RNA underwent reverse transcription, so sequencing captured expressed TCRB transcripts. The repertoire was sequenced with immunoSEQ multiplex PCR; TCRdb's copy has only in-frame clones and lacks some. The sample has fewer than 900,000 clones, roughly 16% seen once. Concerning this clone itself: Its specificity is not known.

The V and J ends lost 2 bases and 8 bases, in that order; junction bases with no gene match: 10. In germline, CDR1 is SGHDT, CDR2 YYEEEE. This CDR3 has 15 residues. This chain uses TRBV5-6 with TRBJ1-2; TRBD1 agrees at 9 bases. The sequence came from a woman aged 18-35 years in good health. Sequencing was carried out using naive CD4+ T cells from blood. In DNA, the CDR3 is TGTGCCAGCAGCTTCGATATTAGGACAGGGGACGGCTACACCTTC. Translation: CASSFDIRTGDGYTF.